This T cell receptor beta chain was retrieved from a study of blood T cell repertoires in COVID-19. Clones were read by immunoSEQ multiplex PCR, and TCRdb kept only the in-frame ones, dropping some. The sample yields approximately 430,000 clones, approximately 90% seen once. The CDR3 length is 17 residues. The V and J genes are TRBV1 and TRBJ2-2; TRBD2, the D gene given by the table, was not confirmed from the DNA. TRBV1 is an annotated pseudogene. This TCR was sampled from a woman younger than 45 with active or convalescent COVID-19. The sample consisted of peripheral blood. The CDR3 region has the DNA TGCACCAGCAGCCAATACGGACTAGCGGGGGTTACCGGGGAGCTGTTTTTT. Residues: CTSSQYGLAGVTGELFF.